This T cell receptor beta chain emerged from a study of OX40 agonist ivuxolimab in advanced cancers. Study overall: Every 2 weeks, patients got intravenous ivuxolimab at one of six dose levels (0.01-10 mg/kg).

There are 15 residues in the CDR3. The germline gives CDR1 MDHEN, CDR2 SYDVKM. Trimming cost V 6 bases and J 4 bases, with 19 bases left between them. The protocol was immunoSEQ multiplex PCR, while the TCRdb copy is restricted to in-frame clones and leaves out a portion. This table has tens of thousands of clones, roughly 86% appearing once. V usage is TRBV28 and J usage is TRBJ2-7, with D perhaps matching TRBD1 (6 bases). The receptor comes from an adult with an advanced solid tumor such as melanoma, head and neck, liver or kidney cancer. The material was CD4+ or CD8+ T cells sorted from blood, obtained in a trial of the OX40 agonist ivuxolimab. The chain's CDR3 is CASSLNRVVAYEQYF. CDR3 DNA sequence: TGTGCCAGCAGCCTTAACAGGGTGGTTGCTTACGAGCAGTACTTC.